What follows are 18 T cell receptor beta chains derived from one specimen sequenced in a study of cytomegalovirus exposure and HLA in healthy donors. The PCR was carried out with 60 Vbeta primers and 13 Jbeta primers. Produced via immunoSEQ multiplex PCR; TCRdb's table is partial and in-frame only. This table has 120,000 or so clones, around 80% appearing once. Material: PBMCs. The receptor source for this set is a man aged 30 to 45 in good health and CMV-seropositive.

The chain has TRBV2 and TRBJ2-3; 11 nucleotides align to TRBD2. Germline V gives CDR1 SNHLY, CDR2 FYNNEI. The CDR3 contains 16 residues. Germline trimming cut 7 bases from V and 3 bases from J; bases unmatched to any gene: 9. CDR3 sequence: CASNSRSGRVTDTQYF. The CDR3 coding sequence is TGTGCCAGCAACTCCCGTAGCGGGAGGGTAACAGATACGCAGTATTTT.

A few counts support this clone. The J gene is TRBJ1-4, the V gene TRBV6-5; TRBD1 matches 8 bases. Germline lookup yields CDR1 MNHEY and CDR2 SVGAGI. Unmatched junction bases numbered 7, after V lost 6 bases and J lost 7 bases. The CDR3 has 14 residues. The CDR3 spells CASRDRTGFEKLFF. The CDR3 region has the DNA TGTGCCAGCAGGGACAGGACAGGGTTTGAAAAACTGTTTTTT.

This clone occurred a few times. The CDR3 DNA reads as TGTGCCAGCAGCTTAGTTTCACCCCAGGGGGGATTCACTCAATACAATGAGCAGTTCTTC. Protein product: CASSLVSPQGGFTQYNEQFF. The V gene is TRBV7-3, the J gene TRBJ2-1; perhaps TRBD1 as D (7 bases). This CDR3 is built from 20 residues. Germline lookup yields CDR1 SGHTA and CDR2 FQGTGA. Trimming shortened V by 2 bases and J by 4 bases, and 27 bases separated the two germline ends.

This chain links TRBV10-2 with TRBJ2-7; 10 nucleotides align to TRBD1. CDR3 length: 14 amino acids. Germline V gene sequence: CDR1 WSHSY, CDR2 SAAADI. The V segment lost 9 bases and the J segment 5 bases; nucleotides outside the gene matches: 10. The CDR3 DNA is TGCGCCAGTTCCGCCGGGACAGGGGTAAACGAGCAGTACTTC. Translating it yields CASSAGTGVNEQYF.

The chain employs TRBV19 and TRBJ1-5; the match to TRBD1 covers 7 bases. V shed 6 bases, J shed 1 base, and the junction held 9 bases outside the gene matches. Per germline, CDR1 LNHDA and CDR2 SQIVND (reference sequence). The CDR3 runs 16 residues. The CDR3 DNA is TGTGCCAGTAGGCCTCACGACAGGGCGAGCAATCAGCCCCAGCATTTT. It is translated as CASRPHDRASNQPQHF. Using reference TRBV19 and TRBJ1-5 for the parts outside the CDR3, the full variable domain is DGGITQSPKYLFRKEGQNVTLSCEQNLNHDAMYWYRQDPGQGLRLIYYSQIVNDFQKGDIAEGYSVSREKKESFPLTVTSAQKNPTAFYLCASRPHDRASNQPQHFGDGTRLSIL.

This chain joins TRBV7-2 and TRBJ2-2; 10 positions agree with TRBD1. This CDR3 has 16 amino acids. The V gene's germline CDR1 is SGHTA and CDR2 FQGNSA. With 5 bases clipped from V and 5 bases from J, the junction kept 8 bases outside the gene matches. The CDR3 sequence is CASSHRDRGVTGELFF. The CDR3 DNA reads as TGTGCCAGCAGCCACCGGGACAGGGGCGTAACCGGGGAGCTGTTTTTT.

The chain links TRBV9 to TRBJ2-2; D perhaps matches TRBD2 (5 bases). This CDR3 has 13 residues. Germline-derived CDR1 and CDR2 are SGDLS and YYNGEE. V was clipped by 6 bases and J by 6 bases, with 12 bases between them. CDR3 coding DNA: TGTGCCAGCACCCTTAGGGAGTCCGGGGAGCTGTTTTTT. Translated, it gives CASTLRESGELFF.

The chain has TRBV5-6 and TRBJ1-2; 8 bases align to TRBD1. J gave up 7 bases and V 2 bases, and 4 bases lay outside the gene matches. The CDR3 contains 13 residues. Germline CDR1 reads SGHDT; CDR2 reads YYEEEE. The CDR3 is CASSFGQGAGYTF. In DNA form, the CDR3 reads TGTGCCAGCAGCTTCGGGCAGGGGGCTGGCTACACCTTC.

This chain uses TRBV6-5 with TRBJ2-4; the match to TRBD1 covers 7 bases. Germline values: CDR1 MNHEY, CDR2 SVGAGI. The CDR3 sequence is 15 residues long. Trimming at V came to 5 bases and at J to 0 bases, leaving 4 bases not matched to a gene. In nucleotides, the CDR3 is TGTGCCAGCAGTCGGGGACAGCTAGCCAAAAACATTCAGTACTTC. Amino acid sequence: CASSRGQLAKNIQYF.

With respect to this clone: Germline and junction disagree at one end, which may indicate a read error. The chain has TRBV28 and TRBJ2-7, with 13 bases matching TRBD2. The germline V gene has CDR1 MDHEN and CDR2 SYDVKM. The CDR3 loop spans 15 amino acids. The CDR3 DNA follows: TGTGTCAGCAGGTCCGGGACTAGCGGGGCCTACGAGCAGTACTTC. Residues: CVSRSGTSGAYEQYF.

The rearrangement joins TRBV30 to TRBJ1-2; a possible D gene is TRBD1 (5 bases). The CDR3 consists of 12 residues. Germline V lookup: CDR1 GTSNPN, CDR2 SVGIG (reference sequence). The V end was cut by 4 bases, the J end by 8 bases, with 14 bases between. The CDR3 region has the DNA TGTGCCTGGACCCCCCAGGGTGGCGGCTACACCTTC. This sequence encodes CAWTPQGGGYTF. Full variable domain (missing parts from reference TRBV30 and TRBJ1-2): SQTIHQWPATLVQPVGSPLSLECTVEGTSNPNLYWYRQAAGRGLQLLFYSVGIGQISSEVPQNLSASRPQDRQFILSSKKLLLSDSGFYLCAWTPQGGGYTFGSGTRLTVV.

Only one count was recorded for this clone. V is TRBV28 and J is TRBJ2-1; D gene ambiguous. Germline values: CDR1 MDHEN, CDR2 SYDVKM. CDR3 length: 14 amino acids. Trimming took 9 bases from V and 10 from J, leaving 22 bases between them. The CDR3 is CASTAVTTTTEQFF. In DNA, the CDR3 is TGTGCCAGTACGGCGGTCACCACTACAACCGAGCAGTTCTTC.

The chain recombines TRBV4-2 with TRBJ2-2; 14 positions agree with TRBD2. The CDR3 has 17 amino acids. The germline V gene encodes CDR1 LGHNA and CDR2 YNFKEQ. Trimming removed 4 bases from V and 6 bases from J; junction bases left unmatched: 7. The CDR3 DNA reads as TGTGCCAGCAGCCCAGGGACTAGCGGGAGTAAATCCGGGGAGCTGTTTTTT. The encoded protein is CASSPGTSGSKSGELFF.

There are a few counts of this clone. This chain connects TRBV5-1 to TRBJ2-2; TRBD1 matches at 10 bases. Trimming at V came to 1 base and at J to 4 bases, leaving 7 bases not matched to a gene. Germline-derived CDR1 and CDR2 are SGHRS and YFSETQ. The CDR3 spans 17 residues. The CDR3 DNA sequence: TGCGCCAGCAGCTTGTCGGGACAGGGGAGGGCCACCGGGGAGCTGTTTTTT. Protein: CASSLSGQGRATGELFF.

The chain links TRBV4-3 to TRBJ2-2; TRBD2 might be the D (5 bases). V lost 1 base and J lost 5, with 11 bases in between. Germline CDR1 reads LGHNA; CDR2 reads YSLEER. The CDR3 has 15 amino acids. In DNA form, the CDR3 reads TGCGCCAGCAGCCAAGTCGTGGGAGTAACCGGGGAGCTGTTTTTT. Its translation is CASSQVVGVTGELFF.

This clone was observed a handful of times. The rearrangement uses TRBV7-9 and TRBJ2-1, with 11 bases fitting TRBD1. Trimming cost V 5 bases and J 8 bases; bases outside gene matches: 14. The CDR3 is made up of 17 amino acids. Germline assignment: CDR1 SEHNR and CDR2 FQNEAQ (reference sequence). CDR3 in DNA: TGTGCCAGCAGCCCAGGAGGTGGACAGGGGGCTTCGGATGAGCAGTTCTTC. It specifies CASSPGGGQGASDEQFF.

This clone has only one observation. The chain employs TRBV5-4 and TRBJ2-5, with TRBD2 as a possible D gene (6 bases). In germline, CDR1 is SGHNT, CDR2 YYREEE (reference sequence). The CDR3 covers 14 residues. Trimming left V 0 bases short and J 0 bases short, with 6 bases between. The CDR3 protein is CASSLAGDQETQYF. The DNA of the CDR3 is TGTGCCAGCAGCTTGGCGGGGGACCAAGAGACCCAGTACTTC.

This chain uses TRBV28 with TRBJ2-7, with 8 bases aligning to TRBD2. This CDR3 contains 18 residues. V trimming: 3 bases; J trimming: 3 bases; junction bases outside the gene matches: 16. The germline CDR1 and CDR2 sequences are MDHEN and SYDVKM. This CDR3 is CASSFILRLATTFYEQYF. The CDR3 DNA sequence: TGTGCCAGCAGTTTCATACTTCGACTAGCGACAACCTTCTACGAGCAGTACTTC.